The 20 T cell receptor beta chains below were found in one sample sequenced in a study of CD8+ T cells in alopecia areata. Extraction of RNA preceded its reverse transcription into cDNA, which served as the sequencing template. Sequenced by immunoSEQ multiplex PCR; TCRdb stores in-frame clones only, minus some. The sample records 150,000 to 200,000 clones, about three fifths being singletons. The sample's treatment: oral pan-JAK inhibitor, 5-10 mg twice daily. This specimen consisted of CD4+ T cells sorted from blood, obtained at week 24, from a patient treated with tofacitinib. The receptors here all came from a human donor with alopecia areata.

This chain links TRBV5-1 with TRBJ2-7, with D tentatively TRBD1 (5 bases). V was pared by 1 base and J by 3 bases, with 11 bases between. The CDR3 runs 14 residues. Germline CDR1 SGHRS, CDR2 YFSETQ. CDR3 sequence: CASSLSGIGYEQYF. In DNA, the CDR3 is TGCGCCAGCAGCTTGTCAGGGATCGGCTACGAGCAGTACTTC.

In nucleotides, the CDR3 is TGCGCCAGCAGCTTGGAGTCTGGGGCGGCCAAAAACATTCAGTACTTC. The encoded protein is CASSLESGAAKNIQYF. The genes are TRBV5-1 and TRBJ2-4; TRBD1 is a possible D gene (5 bases). The germline gives CDR1 SGHRS, CDR2 YFSETQ. Trimming took 0 bases from V and 1 from J, leaving 11 bases between them. This CDR3 region has 16 residues. Full variable domain (remainder filled in from reference TRBV5-1 and TRBJ2-4): KAGVTQTPRYLIKTRGQQVTLSCSPISGHRSVSWYQQTPGQGLQFLFEYFSETQRNKGNFPGRFSGRQFSNSRSEMNVSTLELGDSALYLCASSLESGAAKNIQYFGAGTRLSVL.

V is TRBV27 and J is TRBJ2-7; 8 positions agree with TRBD2. Trimming took 3 bases from V and 6 from J; bases not matched to a gene: 7. This CDR3 is 14 amino acids long. Per germline, CDR1 MNHEY and CDR2 SMNVEV (reference sequence). CDR3 nucleotide sequence: TGTGCCAGCAGTTTCCGGGAGGGCCAGGGCGAGCAGTACTTC. Protein: CASSFREGQGEQYF.

The chain recombines TRBV14 with TRBJ2-3, with 9 bases fitting TRBD2. The CDR3 runs 16 residues. Trimming removed 3 bases from V and 4 bases from J; junction bases left unmatched: 8. Germline-derived CDR1 and CDR2 are SGHDN and FVKESK. CDR3 coding DNA: TGTGCCAGCAGCCATTCAGCGGGGGGAGTTGCAGATACGCAGTATTTT. Encoded protein: CASSHSAGGVADTQYF.

Concerning this clone itself: Other DNA sequences in this specimen translate into the identical CDR3. The V call is TRBV5-1, the J call TRBJ2-2; D is unclear. Germline V gene sequence: CDR1 SGHRS, CDR2 YFSETQ. The CDR3 is 13 amino acids. Between the trimmed V and J ends, which lost 4 bases and 0 bases, there was a span of 4 bases. The CDR3 loop reads CASSLTNTGELFF. DNA for the CDR3: TGCGCCAGCAGCCTCACGAACACCGGGGAGCTGTTTTTT.

This clone was observed a handful of times. The V call is TRBV11-2, the J call TRBJ2-1; 10 bases map to TRBD2. Germline assignment: CDR1 SGHAT and CDR2 FQNNGV. There are 16 residues in the CDR3. The V and J ends lost 6 bases and 4 bases, in that order; junction bases with no gene match: 9. This chain's CDR3 is CASSQSGGAVYNEQFF. CDR3 sequence (DNA): TGTGCCAGCAGTCAAAGCGGGGGGGCTGTTTACAATGAGCAGTTCTTC.

The rearrangement uses TRBV28 and TRBJ2-2; D is uncertain. This CDR3 is built from 15 residues. The germline gives CDR1 MDHEN, CDR2 SYDVKM. V lost 9 bases, J lost 0 bases, and 14 bases lay in between. CDR3 region: CASITISANTGELFF. For the CDR3, the DNA is TGTGCCAGTATTACAATATCAGCGAACACCGGGGAGCTGTTTTTT.

This sequence joins TRBV13 and TRBJ2-5; D perhaps matches TRBD2 (5 bases). Trimming took 4 bases from V and 4 from J, leaving 13 bases between them. The CDR3 runs 14 residues. Per the germline V gene, CDR1 is PRHDT and CDR2 is FYEKMQ (reference sequence). The CDR3: CASSSGVEGETQYF. As DNA, the CDR3 is TGTGCCAGCAGCTCCGGAGTAGAGGGAGAGACCCAGTACTTC.

This clone was seen once. The chain couples TRBV10-3 to TRBJ1-2, with 10 bases lining up with TRBD1. Looked up from germline, CDR1 is ENHRY and CDR2 is SYGVKD. Trimming took 3 bases from V and 9 from J; bases not matched to a gene: 19. This CDR3 comprises 18 residues. CDR3 loop: CAISDPDRGELYRTRYTF. The CDR3 DNA follows: TGTGCCATCAGTGACCCGGACAGGGGGGAACTCTACCGGACCCGCTACACCTTC.

Written as DNA, the CDR3 is TGCGCCAGCAGCTTCATGGACACCTACGAGCAGTACTTC. This codes for CASSFMDTYEQYF. The chain combines TRBV5-1 with TRBJ2-7; D perhaps matches TRBD1 (5 bases). Trimming took 2 bases from V and 2 from J, leaving 8 bases between them. CDR1 SGHRS and CDR2 YFSETQ come from the germline V gene. This CDR3 has 13 residues.

This clone was observed a handful of times. The rearrangement links TRBV11-3 to TRBJ2-7; TRBD1 matches 7 bases. V shed 5 bases, J shed 3 bases, and the junction held 13 bases outside the gene matches. The CDR3 runs 16 residues. Germline V lookup: CDR1 SGHNT, CDR2 YENEEA. DNA of the CDR3: TGTGCCAGCAGCGTAGGAGGAGGCGACAGGGACTACGAGCAGTACTTC. As protein: CASSVGGGDRDYEQYF.

This chain uses TRBV5-8 with TRBJ2-3; TRBD1 matches at 8 bases. This CDR3 comprises 15 residues. Germline loops: CDR1 SGHTS, CDR2 YDEGEE. V shed 2 bases, J shed 3 bases, and the junction held 5 bases outside the gene matches. The CDR3 region has the DNA TGTGCCAGCAGCTTACGGACAGGGTTGACAGATACGCAGTATTTT. It specifies CASSLRTGLTDTQYF.

The V gene is TRBV4-2, the J gene TRBJ2-6; TRBD1 or TRBD2 may be the D gene (5 bases each). Germline V gene data show CDR1 as LGHNA and CDR2 as YNFKEQ. V was cut by 4 bases and J by 0 bases, with 19 bases left in between. CDR3 length: 19 residues. For the CDR3, the DNA is TGTGCCAGCAGCCGAGCCTCCGGGACGGGAAGCTCTGGGGCCAACGTCCTGACTTTC. It specifies CASSRASGTGSSGANVLTF.

The chain uses TRBV15 and TRBJ1-5; D is unclear. The CDR3 sequence is 14 residues long. CDR1 and CDR2 (germline): LNHNV, YYDKDF (reference sequence). Trimming took off 0 bases at V and 3 bases at J, with 6 bases between the two ends. The CDR3 DNA follows: TGTGCCACCAGCAGAGAGGTCACCAATCAGCCCCAGCATTTT. Translating gives CATSREVTNQPQHF.

This clone was counted only a few times. V usage is TRBV30 and J usage is TRBJ2-1, with 10 positions matching TRBD2. CDR1 is GTSNPN, CDR2 SVGIG, per germline (reference sequence). There are 15 residues in the CDR3. V was pared by 0 bases and J by 6 bases, with 5 bases of the junction left unmatched. The CDR3 DNA reads as TGTGCCTGGAGTGTACCTAGCGGGAGACCCAATGAGCAGTTCTTC. Translation gives CAWSVPSGRPNEQFF.

Worth noting for this clone: Mismatch with germline at one junction end may stem from a read error. V is TRBV7-2 and J is TRBJ2-3, with no clear D. The length of the CDR3 is 13 residues. CDR1 SGHTA and CDR2 FQGNSA come from the germline V gene. The DNA for the CDR3 is TGTGCCAGCAGCTCACCGCAACAGAATACGCCGTATTTT. Its translation: CASSSPQQNTPYF.

Regarding this clone: The identical CDR3 is also encoded by other nucleotide sequences in the sample. This chain links TRBV2 with TRBJ2-7, with TRBD2 matching over 7 bases. The CDR3 has 13 amino acids. The V segment lost 5 bases and the J segment 4 bases; nucleotides outside the gene matches: 5. Germline V gives CDR1 SNHLY, CDR2 FYNNEI. The CDR3 protein is CASSRDGGYEQYF. DNA of the CDR3: TGTGCCAGCAGTCGGGACGGGGGGTACGAGCAGTACTTC.

A note on this clone: The junction departs from the called germline gene at one end, perhaps through a read error. The V call is TRBV6-5, the J call TRBJ2-7; TRBD2 aligns across 8 bases. The length of the CDR3 is 12 residues. The V gene's germline CDR1 is MNHEY and CDR2 SVGAGI. In nucleotides, the CDR3 is TGTGCCAGCAGAAGCGGGCGGACTAGCCAAGTTTTC. As protein: CASRSGRTSQVF.

In this sample, this clone turned up a few times. The chain joins TRBV29-1 to TRBJ1-1, with 7 positions matching TRBD1. Unmatched junction bases numbered 11, after V lost 7 bases and J lost 0 bases. CDR3 length equals 15 residues. Germline lookup yields CDR1 SQVTM and CDR2 ANQGSEA. The CDR3 spells CSGGQSFIMNTEAFF. The CDR3 DNA reads TGCAGCGGGGGACAGTCTTTCATCATGAACACTGAAGCTTTCTTT.

In this sample, this clone turned up a few times. The gene calls are TRBV29-1 and TRBJ2-7; D unresolved. The CDR3 has 14 amino acids. The V and J ends lost 4 bases and 0 bases respectively, with 13 bases between them. Germline loops: CDR1 SQVTM, CDR2 ANQGSEA. CDR3 loop: CSVVPGIDSYEQYF. The CDR3 DNA reads as TGCAGCGTTGTTCCCGGTATCGACTCCTACGAGCAGTACTTC.